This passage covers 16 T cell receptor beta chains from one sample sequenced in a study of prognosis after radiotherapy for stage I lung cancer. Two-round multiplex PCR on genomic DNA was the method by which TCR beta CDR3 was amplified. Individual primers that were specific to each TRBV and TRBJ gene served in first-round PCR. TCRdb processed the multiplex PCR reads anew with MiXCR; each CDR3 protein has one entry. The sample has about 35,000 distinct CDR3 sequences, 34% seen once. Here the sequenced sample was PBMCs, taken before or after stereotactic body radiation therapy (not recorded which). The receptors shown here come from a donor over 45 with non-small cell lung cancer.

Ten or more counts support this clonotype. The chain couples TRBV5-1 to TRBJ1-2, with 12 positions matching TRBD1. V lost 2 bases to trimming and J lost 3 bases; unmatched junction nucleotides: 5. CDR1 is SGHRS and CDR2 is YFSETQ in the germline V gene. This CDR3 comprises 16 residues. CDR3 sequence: CASSLQGQGAYYGYTF. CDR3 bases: TGCGCCAGCAGCTTACAGGGACAGGGGGCTTACTATGGCTACACCTTC.

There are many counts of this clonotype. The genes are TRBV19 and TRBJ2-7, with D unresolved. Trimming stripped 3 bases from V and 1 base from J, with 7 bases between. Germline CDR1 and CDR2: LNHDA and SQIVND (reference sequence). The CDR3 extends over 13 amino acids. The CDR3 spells CASSMTLSYEQYF. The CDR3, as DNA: TGTGCCAGTAGTATGACGCTGTCCTACGAGCAGTACTTC.

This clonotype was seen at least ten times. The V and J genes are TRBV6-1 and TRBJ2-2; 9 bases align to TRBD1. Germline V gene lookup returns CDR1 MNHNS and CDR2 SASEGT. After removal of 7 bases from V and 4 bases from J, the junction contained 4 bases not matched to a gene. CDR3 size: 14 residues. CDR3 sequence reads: CASIGTGRTGELFF. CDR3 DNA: TGTGCCAGCATTGGGACAGGGCGCACCGGGGAGCTGTTTTTT.

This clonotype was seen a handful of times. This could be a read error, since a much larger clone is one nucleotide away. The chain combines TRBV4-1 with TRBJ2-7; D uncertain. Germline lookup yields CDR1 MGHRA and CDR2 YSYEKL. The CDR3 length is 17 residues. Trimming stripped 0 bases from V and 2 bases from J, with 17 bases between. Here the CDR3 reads CASSQDRWPAPPYEQYF. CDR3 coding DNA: TGCGCCAGCAGCCAAGATAGGTGGCCAGCTCCTCCCTACGAGCAGTACTTC.

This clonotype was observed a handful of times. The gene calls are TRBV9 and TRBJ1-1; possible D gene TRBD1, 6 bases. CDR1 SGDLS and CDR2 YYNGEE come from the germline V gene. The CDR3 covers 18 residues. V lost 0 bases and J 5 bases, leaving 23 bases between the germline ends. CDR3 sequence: CASSVETGWGGARTEAFF. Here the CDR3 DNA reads TGTGCCAGCAGCGTAGAGACCGGCTGGGGGGGGGCGCGAACTGAAGCTTTCTTT.

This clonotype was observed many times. The DNA for the CDR3 is TGTGCCAGTAGTATTTTGAGCACCGGGGAGCTGTTTTTT. Its protein is CASSILSTGELFF. The V and J genes are TRBV19 and TRBJ2-2; no clear D gene. The germline CDR1 and CDR2 sequences are LNHDA and SQIVND (reference sequence). The CDR3 loop spans 13 amino acids. Trimming left V 3 bases short and J 4 bases short, with 6 bases between.

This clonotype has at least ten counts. This chain's CDR3 is CASSLTPDWGRGTQYF. CDR3 sequence (DNA): TGTGCCAGCAGCTTGACCCCGGACTGGGGGAGAGGTACGCAGTATTTT. The chain links TRBV5-5 to TRBJ2-3; the D gene could be TRBD1 or TRBD2 (5 bases each). Trimming took off 1 base at V and 8 bases at J, with 20 bases between the two ends. In germline, CDR1 is SGHKS, CDR2 YYEKEE (reference sequence). The length of the CDR3 is 16 residues.

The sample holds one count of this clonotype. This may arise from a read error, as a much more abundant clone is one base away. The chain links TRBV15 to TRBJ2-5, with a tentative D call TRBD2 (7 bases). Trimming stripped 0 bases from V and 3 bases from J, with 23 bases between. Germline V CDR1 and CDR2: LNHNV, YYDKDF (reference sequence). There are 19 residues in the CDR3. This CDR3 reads CATSREIQGLSFLKETQYF. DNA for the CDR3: TGTGCCACCAGCAGAGAAATACAGGGACTATCTTTTTTGAAAGAGACCCAGTACTTC.

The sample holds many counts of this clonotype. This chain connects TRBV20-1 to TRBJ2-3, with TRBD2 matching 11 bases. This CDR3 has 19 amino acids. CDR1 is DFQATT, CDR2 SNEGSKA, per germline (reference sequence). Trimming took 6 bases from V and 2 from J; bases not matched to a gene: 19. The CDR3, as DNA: TGCAGTGCCCACCCGTTGGTGATAGCGGGGGGGCTGGCCACAGATACGCAGTATTTT. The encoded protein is CSAHPLVIAGGLATDTQYF.

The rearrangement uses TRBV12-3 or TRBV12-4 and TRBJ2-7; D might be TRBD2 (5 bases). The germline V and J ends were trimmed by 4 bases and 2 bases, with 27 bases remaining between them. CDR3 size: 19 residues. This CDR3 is CASSSSPLGRIGSPYEQYF. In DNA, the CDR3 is TGTGCCAGCAGTTCTTCCCCGCTTGGCCGGATAGGGAGCCCCTACGAGCAGTACTTC.

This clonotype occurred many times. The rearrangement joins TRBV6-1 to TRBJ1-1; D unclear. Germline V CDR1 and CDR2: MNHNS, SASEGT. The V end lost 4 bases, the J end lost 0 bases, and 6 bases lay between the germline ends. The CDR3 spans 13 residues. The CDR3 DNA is TGTGCCAGCAGTGTGAGCGTGAACACTGAAGCTTTCTTT. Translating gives CASSVSVNTEAFF.

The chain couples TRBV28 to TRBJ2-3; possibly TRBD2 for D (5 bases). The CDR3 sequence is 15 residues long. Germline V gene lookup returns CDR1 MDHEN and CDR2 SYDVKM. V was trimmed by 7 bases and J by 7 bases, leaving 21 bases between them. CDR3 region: CASISGGPKGYTQYF. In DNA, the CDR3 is TGTGCCAGCATTTCGGGCGGGCCTAAAGGGTATACGCAGTATTTT.

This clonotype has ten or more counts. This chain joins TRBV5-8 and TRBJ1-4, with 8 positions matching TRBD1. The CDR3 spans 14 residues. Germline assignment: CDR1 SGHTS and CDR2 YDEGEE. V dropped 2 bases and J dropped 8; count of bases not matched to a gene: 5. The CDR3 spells CASSLRQGPEKLFF. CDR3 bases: TGTGCCAGCAGCTTACGACAGGGGCCCGAAAAACTGTTTTTT.

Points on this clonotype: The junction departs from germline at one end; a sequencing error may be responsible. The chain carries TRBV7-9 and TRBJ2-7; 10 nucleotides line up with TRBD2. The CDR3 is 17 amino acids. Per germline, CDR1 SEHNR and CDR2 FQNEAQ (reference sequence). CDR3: CASSQLSTSGTVDEKYF. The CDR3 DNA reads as TGTGCCAGCAGCCAACTTAGTACTAGCGGGACCGTAGACGAGAAGTACTTC.

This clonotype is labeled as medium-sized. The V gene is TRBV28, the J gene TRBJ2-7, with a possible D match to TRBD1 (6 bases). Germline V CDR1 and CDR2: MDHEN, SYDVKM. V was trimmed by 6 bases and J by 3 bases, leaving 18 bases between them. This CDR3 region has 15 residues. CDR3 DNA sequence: TGTGCCAGCAGACCGTGGACAGCCCAAGTCTACGAGCAGTACTTC. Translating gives CASRPWTAQVYEQYF.

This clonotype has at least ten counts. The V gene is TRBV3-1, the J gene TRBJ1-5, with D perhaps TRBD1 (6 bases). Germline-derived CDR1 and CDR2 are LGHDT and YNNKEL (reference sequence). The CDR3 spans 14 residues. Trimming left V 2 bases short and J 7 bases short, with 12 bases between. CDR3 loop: CASSQNQGRQPQHF. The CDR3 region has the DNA TGTGCCAGCAGCCAAAACCAGGGGCGGCAGCCCCAGCATTTT.